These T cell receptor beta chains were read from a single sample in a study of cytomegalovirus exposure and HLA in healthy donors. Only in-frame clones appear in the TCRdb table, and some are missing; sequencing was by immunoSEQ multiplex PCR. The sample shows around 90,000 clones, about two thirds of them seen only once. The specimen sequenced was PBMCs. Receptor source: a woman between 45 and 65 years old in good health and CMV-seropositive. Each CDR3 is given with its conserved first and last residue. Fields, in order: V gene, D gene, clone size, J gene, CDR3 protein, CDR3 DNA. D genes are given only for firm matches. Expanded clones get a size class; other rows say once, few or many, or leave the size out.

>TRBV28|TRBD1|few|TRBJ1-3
CAIKRGGAGGPGNTIYF
TGTGCCATCAAACGCGGGGGGGCAGGGGGGCCTGGAAACACCATATATTTT
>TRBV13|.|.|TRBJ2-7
CASSSQMGLDSYEQYF
TGTGCCAGCAGCTCCCAAATGGGACTTGACTCCTACGAGCAGTACTTC
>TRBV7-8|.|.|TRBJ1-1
CASSGPGVLNTEAFF
TGTGCCAGCAGCGGACCCGGGGTCCTGAACACTGAAGCTTTCTTT
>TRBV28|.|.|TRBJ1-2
CASSPTGYGDKNYGYTF
TGTGCCAGCAGTCCCACCGGCTATGGGGACAAAAACTATGGCTACACCTTC
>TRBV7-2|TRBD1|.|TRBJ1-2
CASSGPGGIGGYTF
TGTGCCAGCAGCGGACCAGGGGGGATCGGTGGCTACACCTTC
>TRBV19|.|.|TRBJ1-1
CASSTLQGSNTEAFF
TGTGCCAGTAGTACCCTACAAGGGAGTAACACTGAAGCTTTCTTT
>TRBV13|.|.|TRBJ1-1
CASSPQGPPEAFF
TGTGCCAGCAGCCCACAGGGACCCCCTGAAGCTTTCTTT
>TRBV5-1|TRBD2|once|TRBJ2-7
CASSLAGGLNEQYF
TGCGCCAGCAGCTTGGCGGGAGGCCTCAACGAGCAGTACTTC
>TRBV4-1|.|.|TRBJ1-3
CASSQDYLGRTFSGNTIYF
TGCGCCAGCAGCCAGGATTATTTAGGACGGACTTTCTCTGGAAACACCATATATTTT
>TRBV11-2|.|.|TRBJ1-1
CASSPRRGEAFF
TGTGCCAGCAGCCCCCGGAGGGGTGAAGCTTTCTTT
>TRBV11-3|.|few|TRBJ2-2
CASSLGGPYTGELFF
TGTGCCAGCAGCTTGGGCGGGCCATACACCGGGGAGCTGTTTTTT
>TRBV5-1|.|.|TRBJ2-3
CASSYSERSTDTQYF
TGCGCCAGCAGCTACTCCGAGCGTAGCACAGATACGCAGTATTTT
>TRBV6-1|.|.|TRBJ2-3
CASSETRGPIDTQYF
TGTGCCAGCAGTGAAACAAGGGGCCCCATCGATACGCAGTATTTT
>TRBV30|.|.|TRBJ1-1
CAWSVRRREGTEAFF
TGTGCCTGGAGTGTACGGCGCAGGGAGGGAACTGAAGCTTTCTTT
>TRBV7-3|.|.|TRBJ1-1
CASSLNGNTEAFF
TGTGCCAGCAGCTTAAACGGGAACACTGAAGCTTTCTTT
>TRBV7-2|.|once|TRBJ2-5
CASSLQGIGEETQYF
TGTGCCAGCAGCTTACAGGGGATCGGAGAAGAGACCCAGTACTTC
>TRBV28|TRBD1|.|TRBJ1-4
CASSFMTGMNEKLFF
TGTGCCAGCAGTTTTATGACAGGGATGAATGAAAAACTGTTTTTT
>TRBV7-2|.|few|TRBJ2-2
CASSWRQNTGELFF
TGTGCCAGCAGCTGGAGGCAGAACACCGGGGAGCTGTTTTTT
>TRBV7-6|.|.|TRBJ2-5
CASSLVELAVETQYF
TGTGCCAGCAGCTTAGTTGAGTTGGCGGTAGAGACCCAGTACTTC
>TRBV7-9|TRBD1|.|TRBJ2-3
CASSPGQGAGDTQYF
TGTGCCAGCAGCCCAGGACAGGGGGCGGGAGATACGCAGTATTTT
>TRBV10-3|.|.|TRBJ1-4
CAISGTDEKLFF
TGTGCCATCAGTGGGACAGATGAAAAACTGTTTTTT
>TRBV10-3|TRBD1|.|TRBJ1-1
CAIRGDSLNTEAFF
TGTGCCATCAGGGGGGACAGTTTGAACACTGAAGCTTTCTTT
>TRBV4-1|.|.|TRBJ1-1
CASSPHEQTNTEAFF
TGCGCCAGCAGCCCCCATGAGCAGACAAACACTGAAGCTTTCTTT
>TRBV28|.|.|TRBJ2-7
CASRGGDDGEQYF
TGTGCCAGCAGAGGAGGGGATGATGGCGAGCAGTACTTC
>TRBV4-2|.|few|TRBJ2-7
CASSQDSGQNEQYF
TGTGCCAGCAGCCAAGATTCAGGGCAAAACGAGCAGTACTTC
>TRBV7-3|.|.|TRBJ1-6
CASSEGQTNSPLHF
TGTGCCAGCAGCGAAGGACAGACTAATTCACCCCTCCACTTT
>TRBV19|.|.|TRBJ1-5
CASSIYSLEGNQPQHF
TGTGCCAGTAGTATTTATAGCCTGGAAGGCAATCAGCCCCAGCATTTT
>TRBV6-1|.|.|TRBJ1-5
CASSAPPAGGNQPQHF
TGTGCCAGCAGTGCCCCACCCGCGGGGGGCAATCAGCCCCAGCATTTT
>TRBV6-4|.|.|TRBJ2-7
CASSDELRRDTRSYEQYF
TGTGCCAGCAGTGACGAATTACGTCGGGACACCCGATCCTACGAGCAGTACTTC
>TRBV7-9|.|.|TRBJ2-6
CASRPGSGANVLTF
TGTGCCAGCAGGCCAGGGTCTGGGGCCAACGTCCTGACTTTC
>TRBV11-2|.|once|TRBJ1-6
CASSSQTGNNSPLHF
TGTGCCAGCAGCTCACAGACAGGCAATAATTCACCCCTCCACTTT
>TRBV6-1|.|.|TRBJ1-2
CASRDISDLNYGYTF
TGTGCCAGCAGGGACATTTCAGATCTTAACTATGGCTACACCTTC
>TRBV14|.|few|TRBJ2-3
CASSQAGTDTQYF
TGTGCCAGCAGCCAAGCCGGGACAGATACGCAGTATTTT
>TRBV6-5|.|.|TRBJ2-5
CASSSRGWETQYF
TGTGCCAGCAGTTCCAGGGGTTGGGAGACCCAGTACTTC
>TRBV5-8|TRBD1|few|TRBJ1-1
CASSFNSGGTEAFF
TGTGCCAGCAGCTTCAATTCAGGGGGCACTGAAGCTTTCTTT
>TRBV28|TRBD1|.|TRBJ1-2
CASKDPGQLTNYGYTF
TGTGCCAGCAAAGATCCGGGACAGCTAACTAACTATGGCTACACCTTC
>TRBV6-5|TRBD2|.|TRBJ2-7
CASTSGLAGREQYF
TGTGCCAGCACCTCTGGGCTAGCGGGGCGCGAGCAGTACTTC
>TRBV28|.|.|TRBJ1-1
CASGGSMNTEAFF
TGTGCCAGCGGTGGGAGCATGAACACTGAAGCTTTCTTT
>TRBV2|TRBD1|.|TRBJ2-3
CASSELGGQGSTDTQYF
TGTGCCAGCAGTGAATTAGGAGGACAGGGAAGCACAGATACGCAGTATTTT
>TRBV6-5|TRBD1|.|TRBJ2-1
CASGGQNYNEQFF
TGTGCCAGCGGGGGACAGAACTACAATGAGCAGTTCTTC
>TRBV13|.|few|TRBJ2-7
CASSSRGPQQYF
TGTGCCAGCAGCTCGCGGGGGCCGCAGCAGTACTTC
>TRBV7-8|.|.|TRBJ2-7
CASSLGPLFSTGREQYF
TGTGCCAGCAGCTTAGGACCCTTATTTTCGACAGGGAGGGAGCAGTACTTC
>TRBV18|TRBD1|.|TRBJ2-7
CASSPPGTGRNEQYF
TGTGCCAGCTCACCACCTGGGACAGGGAGGAACGAGCAGTACTTC